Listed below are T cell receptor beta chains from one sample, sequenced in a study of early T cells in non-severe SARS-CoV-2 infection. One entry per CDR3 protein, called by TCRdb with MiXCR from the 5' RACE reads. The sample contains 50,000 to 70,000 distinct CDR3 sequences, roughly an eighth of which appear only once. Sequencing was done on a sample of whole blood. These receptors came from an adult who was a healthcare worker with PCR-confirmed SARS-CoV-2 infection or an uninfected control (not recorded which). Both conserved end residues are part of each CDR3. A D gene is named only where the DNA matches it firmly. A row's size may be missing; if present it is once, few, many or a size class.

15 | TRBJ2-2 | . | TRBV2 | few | CASSPGTVNTGELFF | TGTGCCAGCAGTCCGGGGACGGTGAACACCGGGGAGCTGTTTTTT
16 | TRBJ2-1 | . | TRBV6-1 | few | CASSEYPGEPYNEQFF | TGTGCCAGCAGTGAATATCCAGGTGAACCCTACAATGAGCAGTTCTTC
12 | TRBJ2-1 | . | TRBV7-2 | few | CASSLNGREQFF | TGTGCCAGCAGCTTAAATGGACGTGAGCAGTTCTTC
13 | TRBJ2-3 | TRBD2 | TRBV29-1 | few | CSARRTSEDTQYF | TGCAGCGCCCGGCGGACTAGCGAGGATACGCAGTATTTT
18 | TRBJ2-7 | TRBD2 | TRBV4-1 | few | CASSQPWAGGPVVYEQYF | TGCGCCAGCAGCCAACCGTGGGCGGGAGGGCCGGTAGTCTACGAGCAGTACTTC
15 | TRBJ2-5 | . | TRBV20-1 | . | CSARDLVFSSETQYF | TGCAGTGCTAGAGATCTTGTTTTCTCCTCGGAGACCCAGTACTTC
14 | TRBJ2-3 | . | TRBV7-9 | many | CASSLSEITDTQYF | TGTGCCAGCAGCCTGTCGGAAATCACAGATACGCAGTATTTT
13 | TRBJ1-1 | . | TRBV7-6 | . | CAISLDRSTEAFF | TGTGCCATCAGCTTAGATCGTTCCACTGAAGCTTTCTTT
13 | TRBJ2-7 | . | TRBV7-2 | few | CASSSGYQGGQYF | TGTGCCAGCAGCTCTGGGTACCAGGGAGGGCAGTACTTC
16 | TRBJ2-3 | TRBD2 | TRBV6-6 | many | CASSTRTSGGSDTQYF | TGTGCCAGCAGTACCCGGACTAGCGGGGGGTCAGATACGCAGTATTTT
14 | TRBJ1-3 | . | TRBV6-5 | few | CASSRGSSGNTIYF | TGTGCCAGCAGTCGGGGTTCCTCTGGAAACACCATATATTTT
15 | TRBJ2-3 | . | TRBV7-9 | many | CASSLEGRLTDTQYF | TGTGCCAGCAGCTTAGAGGGTCGGCTCACAGATACGCAGTATTTT
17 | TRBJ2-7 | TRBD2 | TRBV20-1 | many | CSARRLAGLYSSYEQYF | TGCAGTGCTAGACGTCTAGCGGGACTATATAGCTCCTACGAGCAGTACTTC
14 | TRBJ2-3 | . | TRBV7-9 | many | CASSLGRSTDTQYF | TGTGCCAGCAGCTTAGGCAGAAGCACAGATACGCAGTATTTT